This TCR beta chain emerged from a study of regulatory T cells in long-lasting Graves disease. General observations from the study: Whereas about 870 public clonotypes were shared by new patients, persistent patients shared more, at about 2,500.

This clonotype was seen repeatedly, ten times or more. Its antigen is currently unknown. CDR3 length: 13 amino acids. The germline gives CDR1 SGHAT, CDR2 FQNNGV. Trimming stripped 0 bases from V and 6 bases from J, with 6 bases between. The time point is: persistent/refractory GD, antithyroid drugs over 5 years with positive TRAb. From PBMCs, RNA was extracted and then used to make the TCR library. Libraries of TCR beta came from iRepertoire HTBI primers plus Arm-PCR of CDR3 regions. TCRdb itself ran the multiplex PCR reads through MiXCR, one entry per CDR3 protein. The sample contains 300,000 to 350,000 distinct CDR3 sequences, about 18% of which appear only once.

The sequence was obtained from a female donor with Graves disease. The rearrangement joins TRBV11-2 to TRBJ1-5; D is undetermined. The starting material was peripheral blood mononuclear cells (PBMCs), obtained when the disease was refractory, from a patient treated with antithyroid drugs. The CDR3 here is CASSLDLSQPQHF. DNA of the CDR3: TGTGCCAGCAGCTTAGATCTCAGTCAGCCCCAGCATTTT.